This T cell receptor beta chain was recorded in a study of T-cell reconstitution after alpha-beta-depleted transplantation in children. Per the germline V gene, CDR1 is LNHNV and CDR2 is YYDKDF (reference sequence). V lost 2 bases and J lost 2, with 14 bases in between. The CDR3 spans 16 residues. Preparing the TCRbeta library involved the use of unique molecular identifiers. TCRdb redid the calling of the PCR reads with MiXCR, one entry per CDR3 protein. The repertoire holds around 380,000 distinct CDR3 sequences, with 9.5% to 13% as singletons. The origin of this receptor is a human donor who donated a stem cell graft to a child with acute myeloid leukemia. V and J are TRBV15 and TRBJ2-3, with a tentative D call TRBD2 (6 bases). The sequencing used PBMCs from the stem cell graft donor, collected from the stem cell graft. The CDR3 region is CATSRRRDLLTDTQYF. CDR3 DNA: TGTGCCACCAGCAGAAGACGGGACTTACTCACAGATACGCAGTATTTT.